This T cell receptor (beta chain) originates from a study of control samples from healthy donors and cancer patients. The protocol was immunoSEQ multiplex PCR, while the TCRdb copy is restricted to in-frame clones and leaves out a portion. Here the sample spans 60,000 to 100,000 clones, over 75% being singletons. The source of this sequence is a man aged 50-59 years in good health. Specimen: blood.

CDR3 loop: CASSLDTRGYLYNEQFF. CDR3 DNA sequence: TGTGCCAGCAGCTTAGATACTAGGGGTTATCTCTACAATGAGCAGTTCTTC. The V and J genes are TRBV11-2 and TRBJ2-1, with D perhaps being TRBD1 or TRBD2 (5 bases each). The germline gives CDR1 SGHAT, CDR2 FQNNGV. Trimming removed 0 bases from V and 3 bases from J, with 15 bases in between. The CDR3 sequence is 17 residues long.